This TCR beta chain emerged from a study of identical twins. Overall study findings and caveats: Abundant beta clonotypes from cord blood bore fewer insertions; memory repertoires lacked this pattern.

As regards this clonotype: Its specificity is unknown.

Donors uniformly comprised healthy Caucasians. Losses at the gene ends were 4 bases for V and 10 bases for J; bases not matched to a gene: 10. The CDR3 runs 15 residues. Per the germline V gene, CDR1 is MNHEY and CDR2 is SVGAGI. TCRdb itself ran the 5' RACE reads through MiXCR, one entry per CDR3 protein. The sample shows over 600,000 distinct CDR3 sequences, approximately 22% of them seen only once. These records were also assigned to another study, of T cells expressing NK-cell markers. According to that study: In several experiments, sorting was restricted to alpha-beta TCR T cells by an anti-gamma-delta TCR antibody.

The specimen was PBMCs. The chain is built from TRBV6-5 and TRBJ2-1; 10 bases line up with TRBD2. This TCR came from a young woman in good health. The CDR3 coding sequence is TGTGCCAGCAGTTTAAACAGCGGGAGGGCCAAGGAGCAGTTCTTC. Residues: CASSLNSGRAKEQFF.